This T cell receptor (beta chain) came from a study of PD-L1 blockade in urothelial cancer. PCRs were each spiked with synthetic TCR analog templates. Only in-frame clones appear in the TCRdb table, and some are missing; sequencing was by immunoSEQ multiplex PCR. Of under 100,000 clones listed, roughly 87% are singletons. The sequencing here drew on PBMCs, taken around atezolizumab (anti-PD-L1) treatment. The receptor's source is a man in his 70s with urothelial cancer.

CDR3 nucleotide sequence: TGTGCCAGCAGCCCTACGGGACTAGTTGAGTATTTT. It codes for CASSPTGLVEYF. V gene TRBV5-6 combines with J gene TRBJ2-3, with TRBD2 matching 8 bases. CDR1 SGHDT and CDR2 YYEEEE come from the germline V gene. V lost 4 bases to trimming and J lost 13 bases; unmatched junction nucleotides: 8. This CDR3 is 12 amino acids long. The full variable domain, rest sourced from reference TRBV5-6 and TRBJ2-3, is DAGVTQSPTHLIKTRGQQVTLRCSPKSGHDTVSWYQQALGQGPQFIFQYYEEEERQRGNFPDRFSGHQFPNYSSELNVNALLLGDSALYLCASSPTGLVEYFGPGTRLTVL.